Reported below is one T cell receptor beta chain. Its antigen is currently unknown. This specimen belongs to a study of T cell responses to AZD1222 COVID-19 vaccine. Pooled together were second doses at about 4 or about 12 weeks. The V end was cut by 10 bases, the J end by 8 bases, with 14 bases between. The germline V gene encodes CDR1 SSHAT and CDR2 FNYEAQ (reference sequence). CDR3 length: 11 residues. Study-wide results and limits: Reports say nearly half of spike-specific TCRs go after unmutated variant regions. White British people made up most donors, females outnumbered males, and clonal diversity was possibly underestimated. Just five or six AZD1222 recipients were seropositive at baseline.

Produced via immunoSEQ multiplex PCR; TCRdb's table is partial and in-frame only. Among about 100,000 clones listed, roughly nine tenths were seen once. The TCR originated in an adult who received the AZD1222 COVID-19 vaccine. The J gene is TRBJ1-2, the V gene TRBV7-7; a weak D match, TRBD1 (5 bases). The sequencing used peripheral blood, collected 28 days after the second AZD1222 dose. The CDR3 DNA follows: TGTGCCATATCGACAGATCGGGGCTACACCTTC. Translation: CAISTDRGYTF.